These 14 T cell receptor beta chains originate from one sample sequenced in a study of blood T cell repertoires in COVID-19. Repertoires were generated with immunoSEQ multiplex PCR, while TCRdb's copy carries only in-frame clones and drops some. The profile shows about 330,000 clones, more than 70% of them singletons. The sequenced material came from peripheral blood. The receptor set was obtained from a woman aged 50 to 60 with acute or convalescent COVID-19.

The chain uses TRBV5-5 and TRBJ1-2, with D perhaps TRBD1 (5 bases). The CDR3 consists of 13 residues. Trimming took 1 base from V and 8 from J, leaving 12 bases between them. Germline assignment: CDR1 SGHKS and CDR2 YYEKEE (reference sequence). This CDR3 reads CASSLRGEGGYTF. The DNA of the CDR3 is TGTGCCAGCAGCTTGAGAGGGGAGGGCGGCTACACCTTC.

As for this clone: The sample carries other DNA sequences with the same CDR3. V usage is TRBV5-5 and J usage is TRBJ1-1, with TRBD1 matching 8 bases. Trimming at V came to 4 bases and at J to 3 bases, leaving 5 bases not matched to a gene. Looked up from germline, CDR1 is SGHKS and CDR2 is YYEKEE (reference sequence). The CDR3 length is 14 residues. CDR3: CASSLQGADTEAFF. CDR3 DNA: TGTGCCAGCAGCCTCCAGGGGGCGGACACTGAAGCTTTCTTT. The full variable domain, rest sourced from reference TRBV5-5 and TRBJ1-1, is DAGVTQSPTHLIKTRGQQVTLRCSPISGHKSVSWYQQVLGQGPQFIFQYYEKEERGRGNFPDRFSARQFPNYSSELNVNALLLGDSALYLCASSLQGADTEAFFGQGTRLTVV.

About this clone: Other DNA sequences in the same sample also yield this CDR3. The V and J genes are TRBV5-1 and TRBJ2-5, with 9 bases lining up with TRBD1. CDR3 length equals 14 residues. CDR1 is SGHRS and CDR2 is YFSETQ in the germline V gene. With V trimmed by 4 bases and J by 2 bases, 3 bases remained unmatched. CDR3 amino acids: CASSRGTGQETQYF. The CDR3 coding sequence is TGCGCCAGCAGCCGTGGGACAGGGCAAGAGACCCAGTACTTC.

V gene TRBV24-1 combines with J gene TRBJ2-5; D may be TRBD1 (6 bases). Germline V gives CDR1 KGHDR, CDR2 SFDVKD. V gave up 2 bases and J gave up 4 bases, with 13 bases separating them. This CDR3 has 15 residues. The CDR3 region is CATSDSTGSGETQYF. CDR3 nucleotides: TGTGCCACCAGTGATTCTACAGGGTCGGGAGAGACCCAGTACTTC.

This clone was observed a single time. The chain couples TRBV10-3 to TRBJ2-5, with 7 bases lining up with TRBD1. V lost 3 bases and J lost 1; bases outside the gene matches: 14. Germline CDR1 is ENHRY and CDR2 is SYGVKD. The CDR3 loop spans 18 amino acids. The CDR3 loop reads CAISDGWTGRQFQETQYF. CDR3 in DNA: TGTGCCATCAGTGATGGCTGGACAGGTCGACAGTTCCAAGAGACCCAGTACTTC.

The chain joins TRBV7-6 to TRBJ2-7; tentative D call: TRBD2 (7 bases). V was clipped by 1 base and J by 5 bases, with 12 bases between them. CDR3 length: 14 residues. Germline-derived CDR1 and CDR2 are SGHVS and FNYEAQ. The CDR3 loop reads CASSLGGGADEQYV. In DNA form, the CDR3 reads TGTGCCAGCAGCTTAGGGGGGGGCGCAGACGAGCAGTACGTC.

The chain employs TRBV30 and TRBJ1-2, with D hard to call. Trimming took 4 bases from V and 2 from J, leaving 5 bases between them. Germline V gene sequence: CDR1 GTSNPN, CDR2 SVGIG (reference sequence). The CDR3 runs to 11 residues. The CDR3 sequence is CAWIVNYGYTF. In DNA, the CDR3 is TGTGCCTGGATCGTAAACTATGGCTACACCTTC.

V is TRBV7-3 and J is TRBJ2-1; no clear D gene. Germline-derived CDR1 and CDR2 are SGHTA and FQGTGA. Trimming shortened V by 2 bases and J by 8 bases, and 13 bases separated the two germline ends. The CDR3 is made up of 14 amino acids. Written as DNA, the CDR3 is TGTGCCAGCAGCTTAGACTGGAGAATCGATGAGCAGTTCTTC. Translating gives CASSLDWRIDEQFF.

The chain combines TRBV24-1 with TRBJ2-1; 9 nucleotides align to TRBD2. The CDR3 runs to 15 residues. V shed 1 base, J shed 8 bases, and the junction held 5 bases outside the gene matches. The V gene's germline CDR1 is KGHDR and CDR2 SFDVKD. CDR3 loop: CATSDFGSGSDEQFF. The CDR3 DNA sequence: TGTGCCACCAGTGATTTTGGTAGCGGGAGCGATGAGCAGTTCTTC.

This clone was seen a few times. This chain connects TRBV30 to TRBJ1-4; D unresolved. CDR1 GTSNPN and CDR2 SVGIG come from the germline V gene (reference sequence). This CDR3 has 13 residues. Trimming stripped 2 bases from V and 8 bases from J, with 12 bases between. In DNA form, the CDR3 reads TGTGCCTGGAGTCGCGGAGGCACGGAAAAACTGTTTTTT. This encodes CAWSRGGTEKLFF.

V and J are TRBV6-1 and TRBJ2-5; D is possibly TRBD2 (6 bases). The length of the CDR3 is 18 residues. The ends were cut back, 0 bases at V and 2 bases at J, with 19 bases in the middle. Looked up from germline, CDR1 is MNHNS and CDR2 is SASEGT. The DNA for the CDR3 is TGTGCCAGCAGTGAAGCGCGTGTAGGGTGGGGGACTCAAGAGACCCAGTACTTC. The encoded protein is CASSEARVGWGTQETQYF.

The CDR3 loop reads CASSYSKFQGYGYTF. CDR3 bases: TGTGCCAGCAGTTACTCGAAATTCCAGGGCTATGGCTACACCTTC. The genes are TRBV6-2 or TRBV6-3 and TRBJ1-2, with D perhaps matching TRBD1 (5 bases). V was trimmed by 0 bases and J by 4 bases, leaving 12 bases between them. This CDR3 has 15 amino acids. Germline V gene sequence: CDR1 MNHEY, CDR2 SVGEGT.

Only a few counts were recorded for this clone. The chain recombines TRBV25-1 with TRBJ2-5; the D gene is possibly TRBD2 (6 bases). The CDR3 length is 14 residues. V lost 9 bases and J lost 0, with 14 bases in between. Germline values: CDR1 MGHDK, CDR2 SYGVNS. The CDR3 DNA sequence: TGTGCCAGTAGCCTAGCGTATCACCAAGAGACCCAGTACTTC. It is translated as CASSLAYHQETQYF.

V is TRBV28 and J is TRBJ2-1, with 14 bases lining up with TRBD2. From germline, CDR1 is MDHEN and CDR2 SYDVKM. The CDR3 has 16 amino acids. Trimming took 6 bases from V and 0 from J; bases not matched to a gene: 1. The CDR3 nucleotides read TGTGCCAGCAGGGGACTAGCGGGAGCCTCCTACAATGAGCAGTTCTTC. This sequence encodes CASRGLAGASYNEQFF. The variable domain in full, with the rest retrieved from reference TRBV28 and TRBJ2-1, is DVKVTQSSRYLVKRTGEKVFLECVQDMDHENMFWYRQDPGLGLRLIYFSYDVKMKEKGDIPEGYSVSREKKERFSLILESASTNQTSMYLCASRGLAGASYNEQFFGPGTRLTVL.